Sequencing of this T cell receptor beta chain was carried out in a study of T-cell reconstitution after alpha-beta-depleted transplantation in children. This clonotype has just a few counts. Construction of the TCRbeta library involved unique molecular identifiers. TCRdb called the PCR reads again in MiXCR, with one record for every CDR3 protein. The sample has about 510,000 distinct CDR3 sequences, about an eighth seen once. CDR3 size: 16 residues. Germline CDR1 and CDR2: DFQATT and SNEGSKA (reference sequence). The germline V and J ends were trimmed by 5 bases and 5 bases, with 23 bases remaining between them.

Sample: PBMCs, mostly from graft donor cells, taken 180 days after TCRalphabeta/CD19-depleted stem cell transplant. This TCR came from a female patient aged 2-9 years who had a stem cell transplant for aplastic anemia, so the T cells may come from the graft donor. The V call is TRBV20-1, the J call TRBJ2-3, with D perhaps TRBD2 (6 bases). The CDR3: CSAQSIKRVGVDTQYF. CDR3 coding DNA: TGCAGTGCTCAGTCAATCAAGCGGGTCGGGGTAGATACGCAGTATTTT.